This T cell receptor beta chain emerged from a study of cytomegalovirus exposure and HLA in healthy donors. Per the germline V gene, CDR1 is MDHEN and CDR2 is SYDVKM. Trimming shortened V by 2 bases and J by 3 bases, and 13 bases separated the two germline ends. The CDR3 extends over 15 amino acids. PCR employed 60 Vbeta and 13 Jbeta primers. Clones were read by immunoSEQ multiplex PCR, and TCRdb kept only the in-frame ones, dropping some. This table holds over 85,000 clones, around 60% found once. The specimen was PBMCs. The chain links TRBV28 to TRBJ1-1; the D is unclear. The TCR comes from a human donor in good health. The CDR3 DNA follows: TGTGCCAGCAGTTTAGGAGCGGCGGGAGACACTGAAGCTTTCTTT. Encoded protein: CASSLGAAGDTEAFF. Full variable domain (missing parts from reference TRBV28 and TRBJ1-1): DVKVTQSSRYLVKRTGEKVFLECVQDMDHENMFWYRQDPGLGLRLIYFSYDVKMKEKGDIPEGYSVSREKKERFSLILESASTNQTSMYLCASSLGAAGDTEAFFGQGTRLTVV.